Listed here are 27 T cell receptor beta chains from one sample, sequenced in a study of CD8+ T cells in alopecia areata. After isolation, RNA underwent reverse transcription to generate cDNA as the sequencing template. The data were produced by immunoSEQ multiplex PCR, yet TCRdb's version contains in-frame clones alone and is incomplete. The sample lists some 11,000 clones, around three fifths occurring once. Lesional scalp tissue (obtained by punch biopsy) and peripheral blood were collected from alopecia areata patients. What was sequenced was skin. Source of these receptors: a human donor with alopecia areata.

The sample holds a few counts of this clone. The chain uses TRBV6-1 and TRBJ2-5; 7 positions match TRBD2. The CDR3 has 14 amino acids. With V trimmed by 5 bases and J by 2 bases, 5 bases remained unmatched. Per the germline V gene, CDR1 is MNHNS and CDR2 is SASEGT. CDR3 nucleotides: TGTGCCAGCAGTTCAGGGACTATTCAAGAGACCCAGTACTTC. This sequence encodes CASSSGTIQETQYF.

This clone showed up just once. The rearrangement uses TRBV6-5 and TRBJ2-4; 7 bases map to TRBD2. V lost 5 bases and J lost 1; bases outside the gene matches: 5. CDR3 length equals 15 residues. In germline, CDR1 is MNHEY, CDR2 SVGAGI. As DNA, the CDR3 is TGTGCCAGCAGTAGTCGGACTAGGGCCAAAAACATTCAGTACTTC. Its translation is CASSSRTRAKNIQYF.

This clone was seen a few times. The chain combines TRBV11-2 with TRBJ1-3; D is uncertain. The ends were cut back, 4 bases at V and 0 bases at J, with 7 bases in the middle. The CDR3 is made up of 14 amino acids. CDR1 is SGHAT, CDR2 FQNNGV, per germline. The CDR3 loop is CASSSSRSGNTIYF. CDR3 coding DNA: TGTGCCAGCAGCTCCTCTCGCTCTGGAAACACCATATATTTT. The full variable domain, with the rest looked up from reference TRBV11-2 and TRBJ1-3, is EAGVAQSPRYKIIEKRQSVAFWCNPISGHATLYWYQQILGQGPKLLIQFQNNGVVDDSQLPKDRFSAERLKGVDSTLKIQPAKLEDSAVYLCASSSSRSGNTIYFGEGSWLTVV.

The chain couples TRBV19 to TRBJ2-7; 10 bases are a match to TRBD1. Unmatched junction bases numbered 8, after V lost 5 bases and J lost 4 bases. The CDR3 totals 15 residues. CDR1 is LNHDA, CDR2 SQIVND, per germline (reference sequence). CDR3 region: CASSPGTGVWYEQYF. The DNA of the CDR3 is TGTGCCAGTAGTCCCGGGACAGGGGTTTGGTACGAGCAGTACTTC.

The chain employs TRBV27 and TRBJ1-1; 8 bases are shared with TRBD1. The J segment lost 12 bases and the V segment lost 3 bases, leaving 9 bases of the junction unmatched. The germline V gene encodes CDR1 MNHEY and CDR2 SMNVEV (reference sequence). The CDR3 is 13 residues long. Here the CDR3 DNA reads TGTGCCAGCAGTTTTGTGGACAGGGCTTTTCCTTTCTTT. This codes for CASSFVDRAFPFF.

The chain employs TRBV19 and TRBJ1-2; 9 bases line up with TRBD1. In germline, CDR1 is LNHDA, CDR2 SQIVND (reference sequence). Trimming took 4 bases from V and 6 from J; bases not matched to a gene: 3. The CDR3 has 13 amino acids. The CDR3 region has the DNA TGTGCCAGTAGTAGACAGGGGGTCCATGGCTACACCTTC. Amino acid sequence: CASSRQGVHGYTF.

This chain uses TRBV6-5 with TRBJ2-1; TRBD2 matches 10 bases. Germline CDR1 reads MNHEY; CDR2 reads SVGAGI. The CDR3 covers 16 residues. Trimming removed 0 bases from V and 8 bases from J; junction bases left unmatched: 7. The chain's CDR3 is CASSYSASGRIDEQFF. The CDR3 DNA reads as TGTGCCAGCAGTTACTCCGCTAGCGGGAGAATCGATGAGCAGTTCTTC.

This clone was seen a handful of times. The chain recombines TRBV13 with TRBJ2-7, with 12 bases that match TRBD2. The V gene's germline CDR1 is PRHDT and CDR2 FYEKMQ (reference sequence). Unmatched junction bases numbered 11, after V lost 5 bases and J lost 0 bases. The CDR3 length is 18 residues. CDR3 coding DNA: TGTGCCAGCAGCCCAAGGACTAGCGGGACCATCAGCTCCTACGAGCAGTACTTC. Amino acids: CASSPRTSGTISSYEQYF.

This chain uses TRBV4-1 with TRBJ2-3, with TRBD2 matching 16 bases. The V gene end was trimmed by 3 bases and the J gene end by 5 bases; junction bases not matched to a gene: 11. The germline gives CDR1 MGHRA, CDR2 YSYEKL. This CDR3 comprises 19 residues. Here the CDR3 DNA reads TGCGCCAGCAGCCACCCGGGACTAGCGGGAGGGAGAAACTTAGATACGCAGTATTTT. This codes for CASSHPGLAGGRNLDTQYF.

This clone was detected only a few times. The J gene is TRBJ2-6, the V gene TRBV29-1; D gene uncertain. The CDR3 contains 15 residues. V shed 4 bases and J shed 2 bases, with 12 bases lying between them. The germline gives CDR1 SQVTM, CDR2 ANQGSEA. In nucleotides, the CDR3 is TGCAGCGTTGGTTCCAGAATCCCTGGGGCCAACGTCCTGACTTTC. It translates to CSVGSRIPGANVLTF.

The chain combines TRBV6-6 with TRBJ2-3; D is uncertain. With 0 bases removed from V and 0 bases from J, the gap between germline ends came to 4 bases. CDR1 is MNHNY, CDR2 SVGAGI, per germline (reference sequence). The CDR3 is made up of 14 amino acids. The CDR3 DNA is TGTGCCAGCAGTTACTCAGTTAGCACAGATACGCAGTATTTT. It translates to CASSYSVSTDTQYF.

This clone was counted only a few times. The rearrangement joins TRBV30 to TRBJ2-3; unclear D gene. The CDR3 covers 13 residues. V shed 5 bases and J shed 6 bases, with 15 bases lying between them. Germline CDR1 is GTSNPN and CDR2 is SVGIG (reference sequence). The CDR3 sequence is CAWEIEPGDTQYF. CDR3 bases: TGTGCCTGGGAGATAGAACCCGGGGATACGCAGTATTTT. The whole variable domain, remainder taken from reference TRBV30 and TRBJ2-3, is SQTIHQWPATLVQPVGSPLSLECTVEGTSNPNLYWYRQAAGRGLQLLFYSVGIGQISSEVPQNLSASRPQDRQFILSSKKLLLSDSGFYLCAWEIEPGDTQYFGPGTRLTVL.

This clone is medium-sized. The gene calls are TRBV10-3 and TRBJ2-4, with 8 bases lining up with TRBD1. The junction had 2 bases not matched to a gene; V was cut back by 2 bases and J by 2 bases. From germline, CDR1 is ENHRY and CDR2 SYGVKD. The CDR3 is 15 residues long. The CDR3 reads CAISEGQGTKNIQYF. In nucleotides, the CDR3 is TGTGCCATCAGTGAGGGACAGGGCACCAAAAACATTCAGTACTTC.

This clone appeared a few times. V and J are TRBV10-3 and TRBJ2-3, with 7 bases lining up with TRBD2. Looked up from germline, CDR1 is ENHRY and CDR2 is SYGVKD. The CDR3 has 12 amino acids. After removal of 8 bases from V and 4 bases from J, the junction contained 3 bases not matched to a gene. CDR3 DNA sequence: TGTGCCATCGGGGGGGGACCAGATACGCAGTATTTT. Translation: CAIGGGPDTQYF.

V is TRBV7-8 and J is TRBJ2-7; maybe TRBD1 (6 bases). The CDR3 has 16 residues. CDR1 is SGHVS and CDR2 is FQNEAQ in the germline V gene. Trimming removed 5 bases at V and 6 bases at J, with 23 bases between. The CDR3: CASSPRYGRGLIEQYF. As DNA, the CDR3 is TGTGCCAGCAGCCCCCGATATGGCAGGGGTCTCATCGAGCAGTACTTC.

The CDR3 region is CASSFRTPASVKNIQYF. CDR3 sequence (DNA): TGTGCCAGCAGTTTCCGGACACCCGCGTCGGTCAAAAACATTCAGTACTTC. V and J are TRBV28 and TRBJ2-4; tentatively, D is TRBD1 (5 bases). Germline CDR1 reads MDHEN; CDR2 reads SYDVKM. Trimming shortened V by 3 bases and J by 3 bases, and 18 bases separated the two germline ends. The CDR3 is 17 amino acids.

This clone was detected only once. The chain couples TRBV11-1 to TRBJ2-7, with 8 bases matching TRBD2. Germline assignment: CDR1 SGHAT and CDR2 FQDESV (reference sequence). V shed 4 bases, J shed 2 bases, and the junction held 4 bases outside the gene matches. This CDR3 has 14 residues. CDR3 in amino acids: CASSSAGEAYEQYF. DNA of the CDR3: TGTGCCAGCAGCTCAGCGGGAGAGGCCTACGAGCAGTACTTC.

This clone is termed medium-sized (0.01 to 0.1%). This chain connects TRBV4-3 to TRBJ2-1, with 10 bases aligning to TRBD2. The V and J ends lost 3 bases and 5 bases, in that order; junction bases with no gene match: 13. This CDR3 comprises 18 residues. The germline V gene encodes CDR1 LGHNA and CDR2 YSLEER. The CDR3 is CASSQAPLLAGRDNEQFF. CDR3 bases: TGCGCCAGCAGCCAGGCCCCATTACTAGCGGGAAGAGACAATGAGCAGTTCTTC.

V gene TRBV29-1 combines with J gene TRBJ2-2; no reliable D call. Trimming removed 7 bases from V and 8 bases from J, with 11 bases in between. Per germline, CDR1 SQVTM and CDR2 ANQGSEA. The CDR3 spans 11 residues. The CDR3 here is CSASFRGELFF. DNA for the CDR3: TGCAGCGCATCCTTTAGAGGGGAGCTGTTTTTT.

The chain has TRBV28 and TRBJ2-4; D unresolved. This CDR3 is 15 amino acids long. Germline CDR1 is MDHEN and CDR2 is SYDVKM. The V and J ends lost 3 bases and 1 base respectively, with 10 bases between them. CDR3 DNA: TGTGCCAGCAGTTTTGTGGGATTTGCCAAAAACATTCAGTACTTC. Protein: CASSFVGFAKNIQYF.

The chain links TRBV6-6 to TRBJ1-2, with D unclear. The CDR3 is made up of 13 amino acids. V dropped 9 bases and J dropped 4 bases, with 15 bases sitting between them. Germline CDR1 reads MNHNY; CDR2 reads SVGAGI (reference sequence). The CDR3 nucleotides read TGTGCCAGTCTACCGGGTTTCCTCTATGGCTACACCTTC. It translates to CASLPGFLYGYTF.

The V call is TRBV7-9, the J call TRBJ1-5; 7 nucleotides line up with TRBD1. There are 17 residues in the CDR3. V was clipped by 5 bases and J by 4 bases; unmatched bases: 14. Germline V gene data show CDR1 as SEHNR and CDR2 as FQNEAQ (reference sequence). CDR3 DNA: TGTGCCAGCAGCCTCAGGGGGTTGAGGGTTGGTAATCAGCCCCAGCATTTT. Protein: CASSLRGLRVGNQPQHF.

The rearrangement joins TRBV5-1 to TRBJ2-1; 14 positions agree with TRBD2. Germline lookup yields CDR1 SGHRS and CDR2 YFSETQ. J lost 0 bases, V lost 4 bases, and 18 bases had no gene match. This CDR3 spans 22 amino acids. CDR3 coding DNA: TGCGCCAGCAGCAGGACGGGACTAGCGGGAGTTTCATCCCCTAGCTCCTACAATGAGCAGTTCTTC. Protein sequence: CASSRTGLAGVSSPSSYNEQFF.

The gene calls are TRBV6-1 and TRBJ1-5, with D tentatively TRBD1 (5 bases). V lost 10 bases, J lost 3 bases, and 19 bases lay in between. Germline lookup yields CDR1 MNHNS and CDR2 SASEGT. The CDR3 is made up of 15 amino acids. The CDR3 sequence is CATTRSDSYNQPQHF. The CDR3, as DNA: TGTGCCACCACTCGAAGTGACAGCTACAATCAGCCCCAGCATTTT.

Only a few counts were recorded for this clone. The rearrangement uses TRBV7-9 and TRBJ1-3, with D unresolved. The CDR3 is made up of 13 amino acids. Trimming removed 7 bases from V and 7 bases from J, with 14 bases in between. Germline CDR1 and CDR2: SEHNR and FQNEAQ (reference sequence). CDR3 sequence reads: CASKSLGGNTIYF. CDR3 bases: TGTGCCAGCAAAAGCCTCGGAGGGAACACCATATATTTT.

The chain uses TRBV7-2 and TRBJ2-1, with unresolved D. The CDR3 runs 12 residues. From germline, CDR1 is SGHTA and CDR2 FQGNSA. Trimming stripped 1 base from V and 5 bases from J, with 3 bases between. The CDR3 region has the DNA TGTGCCAGCAGCTTAGGGCACAATGAGCAGTTCTTC. Translated: CASSLGHNEQFF.

The rearrangement joins TRBV19 to TRBJ2-5; D uncertain. The CDR3 consists of 13 residues. Germline V gene sequence: CDR1 LNHDA, CDR2 SQIVND (reference sequence). Between the trimmed V and J ends, which lost 6 bases and 4 bases, there was a span of 12 bases. CDR3 sequence (DNA): TGTGCCAGTAGATCACCAAAAGCAGAGACCCAGTACTTC. Protein sequence: CASRSPKAETQYF.